A selection of T cell receptor beta chains follows, all from one sample in a study of cytomegalovirus exposure and HLA in healthy donors. TCRdb's copy holds only in-frame clones and misses some; the assay was immunoSEQ multiplex PCR. The repertoire holds about 120,000 clones, with roughly 90% as singletons. The sequenced sample consisted of PBMCs. These receptors all stem from a woman between 18 and 30 years old in good health and CMV-seronegative. CDR3s include the opening cysteine and the closing phenylalanine or tryptophan. D genes are given only for firm matches. Size values are once, few and many counts, or a class for expanded clones, and some rows have none.

15	NA	TRBJ2-7	TRBV6-1	NA	CASSSSDSHSYEQYF	TGTGCCAGCAGTTCATCTGACTCACACTCCTACGAGCAGTACTTC
16	NA	TRBJ2-1	TRBV13	NA	CASAGGAPGGRAEQFF	TGTGCCAGCGCTGGAGGGGCACCGGGGGGCCGAGCGGAGCAGTTCTTC
12	NA	TRBJ1-5	TRBV7-9	NA	CASSSGDQPQHF	TGTGCCAGCAGCTCGGGGGATCAGCCCCAGCATTTT
17	NA	TRBJ2-3	TRBV27	NA	CASSLIAGLAFTDTQYF	TGTGCCAGCAGTTTAATTGCCGGGCTAGCGTTCACAGATACGCAGTATTTT
15	NA	TRBJ2-5	TRBV28	NA	CASIPGSKKEETQYF	TGTGCCAGCATTCCAGGCAGCAAGAAAGAGGAGACCCAGTACTTC
11	NA	TRBJ2-7	TRBV27	NA	CASSNFYEQYF	TGTGCCAGCAGTAACTTTTACGAGCAGTACTTC
15	NA	TRBJ2-7	TRBV9	TRBD2	CASSVDMGTSYEQYF	TGTGCCAGCAGCGTAGATATGGGGACTAGCTACGAGCAGTACTTC
15	NA	TRBJ2-5	TRBV7-2	TRBD2	CASSLSGRAGETQYF	TGTGCCAGCAGCTTATCCGGGAGGGCCGGGGAGACCCAGTACTTC
14	NA	TRBJ2-7	TRBV5-1	TRBD1	CASSSTGVSYEQYF	TGCGCCAGCAGCTCCACAGGGGTCTCCTACGAGCAGTACTTC
16	NA	TRBJ1-6	TRBV7-8	NA	CASSLGSSSYNSPLHF	TGTGCCAGCAGCTTAGGGTCCAGCTCCTATAATTCACCCCTCCACTTT
15	once	TRBJ2-7	TRBV6-1	TRBD1	CASSELTGGSDEQYF	TGTGCCAGCAGTGAGTTAACAGGGGGCTCTGACGAGCAGTACTTC
15	NA	TRBJ1-4	TRBV7-9	NA	CASSLWEGANEKLFF	TGTGCCAGCAGCTTATGGGAGGGGGCTAATGAAAAACTGTTTTTT
15	NA	TRBJ2-5	TRBV5-1	TRBD1	CASRHRDRGQETQYF	TGCGCCAGCAGACACCGGGACAGGGGGCAAGAGACCCAGTACTTC
12	NA	TRBJ1-6	TRBV30	NA	CAWTSYNSPLHF	TGTGCCTGGACATCCTATAATTCACCCCTCCACTTT
11	NA	TRBJ1-2	TRBV9	NA	CASSGGEGYTF	TGTGCCAGCAGCGGCGGGGAGGGCTACACCTTC
13	NA	TRBJ1-2	TRBV5-5	TRBD1	CASSKTGRNGYTF	TGTGCCAGCAGCAAGACAGGGCGAAATGGCTACACCTTC
14	NA	TRBJ1-4	TRBV6-6	TRBD1	CASRSGTGSGKLFF	TGTGCCAGCAGATCCGGGACAGGGTCTGGAAAACTGTTTTTT
13	NA	TRBJ2-7	TRBV28	TRBD1	CASSLRQGAAQYF	TGTGCCAGCAGTTTGCGACAGGGGGCCGCGCAGTACTTC
16	NA	TRBJ2-1	TRBV9	TRBD2	CASSFSQRTSSNEQFF	TGTGCCAGCAGCTTCTCACAGAGGACTAGCAGCAATGAGCAGTTCTTC
13	NA	TRBJ1-5	TRBV28	NA	CASKDRGGQPQHF	TGTGCCAGCAAGGATCGGGGGGGTCAGCCCCAGCATTTT
15	NA	TRBJ1-1	TRBV28	NA	CASSSQTGLNTEAFF	TGTGCCAGCAGTTCTCAAACAGGATTGAACACTGAAGCTTTCTTT
17	NA	TRBJ2-1	TRBV5-6	TRBD2	CASSLRASGRNYNEQFF	TGTGCCAGCAGCTTGAGGGCTAGCGGGCGAAATTACAATGAGCAGTTCTTC
15	once	TRBJ2-1	TRBV4-2	TRBD1	CASSQGQGVYNEQFF	TGTGCCAGCAGCCAAGGACAGGGGGTCTACAATGAGCAGTTCTTC
13	NA	TRBJ1-2	TRBV10-2	NA	CASSDREDYGYTF	TGCGCCAGCAGTGACAGGGAGGACTATGGCTACACCTTC
16	once	TRBJ2-5	TRBV7-2	TRBD2	CASSLAASGGEGTQYF	TGTGCCAGCAGCTTAGCTGCTAGCGGGGGGGAGGGGACCCAGTACTTC
14	NA	TRBJ1-5	TRBV10-2	TRBD1	CASSVDRALQPQHF	TGCGCCAGCAGTGTGGACAGGGCCCTTCAGCCCCAGCATTTT
20	NA	TRBJ1-6	TRBV23-1	NA	CASSQSSRKGVGPYNSPLHF	TGCGCCAGCAGTCAATCATCGCGTAAGGGGGTTGGTCCCTATAATTCACCCCTCCACTTT
14	NA	TRBJ2-1	TRBV15	NA	CATSARKSDNEQFF	TGTGCCACCAGCGCTAGGAAATCGGACAATGAGCAGTTCTTC
15	NA	TRBJ1-6	TRBV11-2	NA	CASRAIRDTAVPLHF	TGTGCCAGCAGGGCCATCCGGGACACGGCAGTACCCCTCCACTTT
14	NA	TRBJ2-5	TRBV7-9	TRBD2	CASSHPSSGETQYF	TGTGCCAGCAGCCACCCGTCTAGCGGGGAGACCCAGTACTTC
13	NA	TRBJ1-6	TRBV30	NA	CAWSPGLDSPLHF	TGTGCCTGGAGTCCAGGTCTCGATTCACCCCTCCACTTT
16	NA	TRBJ1-4	TRBV19	NA	CASSIYLRGGGEKLFF	TGTGCCAGTAGTATATATCTGAGGGGAGGAGGTGAAAAACTGTTTTTT
14	NA	TRBJ2-5	TRBV27	NA	CASSARTVQETQYF	TGTGCCAGCAGTGCCCGGACAGTACAAGAGACCCAGTACTTC
17	NA	TRBJ2-7	TRBV10-3	TRBD1	CAISSGTGAQGTYEQYF	TGTGCCATCAGCTCCGGGACAGGGGCGCAGGGCACCTACGAGCAGTACTTC
13	NA	TRBJ2-7	TRBV11-3	NA	CASSFENSYEQYF	TGTGCCAGCAGCTTCGAGAACTCCTACGAGCAGTACTTC
14	once	TRBJ2-7	TRBV11-1	NA	CASSRQMSSYEQYF	TGTGCCAGCAGCCGACAGATGAGCTCCTACGAGCAGTACTTC
15	NA	TRBJ2-2	TRBV11-3	TRBD1	CASSTHRGRTGELFF	TGTGCCAGCAGCACCCACAGGGGGCGTACCGGGGAGCTGTTTTTT
15	NA	TRBJ2-4	TRBV19	TRBD2	CASSSGGIAKNIQYF	TGTGCCAGTAGTTCCGGGGGGATAGCCAAAAACATTCAGTACTTC
15	NA	TRBJ1-2	TRBV5-1	TRBD1	CASSRQGARGYGYTF	TGCGCCAGCAGCAGACAGGGGGCGCGAGGCTATGGCTACACCTTC
15	NA	TRBJ1-5	TRBV4-3	TRBD1	CASSHGTGPFEPQHF	TGCGCCAGCAGCCATGGGACAGGGCCCTTTGAGCCCCAGCATTTT
19	NA	TRBJ2-5	TRBV10-3	TRBD2	CAISESALGGRASQETQYF	TGTGCCATCAGTGAGTCAGCCCTTGGTGGGAGGGCCTCACAAGAGACCCAGTACTTC